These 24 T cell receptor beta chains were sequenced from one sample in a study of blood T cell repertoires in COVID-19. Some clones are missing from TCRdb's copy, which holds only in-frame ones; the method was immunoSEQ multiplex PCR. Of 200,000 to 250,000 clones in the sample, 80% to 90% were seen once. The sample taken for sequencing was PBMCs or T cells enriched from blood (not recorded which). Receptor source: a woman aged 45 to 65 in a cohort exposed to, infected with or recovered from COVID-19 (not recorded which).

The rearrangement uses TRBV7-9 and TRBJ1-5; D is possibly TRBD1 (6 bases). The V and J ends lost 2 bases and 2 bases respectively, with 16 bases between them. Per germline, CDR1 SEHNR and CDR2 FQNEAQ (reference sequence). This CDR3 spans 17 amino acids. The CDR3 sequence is CASSLSWGLGGNQPQHF. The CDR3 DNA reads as TGTGCCAGCAGCTTAAGTTGGGGGCTCGGGGGCAATCAGCCCCAGCATTTT.

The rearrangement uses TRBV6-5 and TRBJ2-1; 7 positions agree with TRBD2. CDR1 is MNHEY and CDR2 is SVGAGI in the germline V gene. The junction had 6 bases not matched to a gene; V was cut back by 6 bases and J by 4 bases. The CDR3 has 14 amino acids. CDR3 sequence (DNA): TGTGCCAGCAGACTAAGCGGGGCTTACAATGAGCAGTTCTTC. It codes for CASRLSGAYNEQFF.

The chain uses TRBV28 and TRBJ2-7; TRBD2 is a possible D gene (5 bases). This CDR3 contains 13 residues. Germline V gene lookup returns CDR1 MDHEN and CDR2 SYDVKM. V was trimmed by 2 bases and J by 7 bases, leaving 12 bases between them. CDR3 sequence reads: CASSLIGAAEQYF. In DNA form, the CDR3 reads TGTGCCAGCAGTTTAATAGGAGCGGCAGAGCAGTACTTC.

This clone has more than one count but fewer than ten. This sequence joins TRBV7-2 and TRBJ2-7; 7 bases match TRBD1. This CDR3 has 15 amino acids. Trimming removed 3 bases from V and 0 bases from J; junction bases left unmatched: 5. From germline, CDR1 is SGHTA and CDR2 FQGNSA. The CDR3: CASSFGQATSYEQYF. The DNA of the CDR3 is TGTGCCAGCAGCTTCGGACAGGCGACCTCCTACGAGCAGTACTTC.

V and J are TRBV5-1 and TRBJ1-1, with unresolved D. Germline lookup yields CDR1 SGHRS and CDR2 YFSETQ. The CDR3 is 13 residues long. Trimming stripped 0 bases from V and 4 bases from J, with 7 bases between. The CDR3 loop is CASSLGGVTEAFF. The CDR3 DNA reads TGCGCCAGCAGCTTGGGCGGGGTCACTGAAGCTTTCTTT.

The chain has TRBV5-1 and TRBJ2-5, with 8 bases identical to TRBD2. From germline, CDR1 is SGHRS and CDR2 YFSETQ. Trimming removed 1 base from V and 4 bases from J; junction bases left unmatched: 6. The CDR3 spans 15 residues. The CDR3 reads CASSLSSGGLETQYF. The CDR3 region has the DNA TGCGCCAGCAGCTTGTCCAGCGGGGGATTAGAGACCCAGTACTTC.

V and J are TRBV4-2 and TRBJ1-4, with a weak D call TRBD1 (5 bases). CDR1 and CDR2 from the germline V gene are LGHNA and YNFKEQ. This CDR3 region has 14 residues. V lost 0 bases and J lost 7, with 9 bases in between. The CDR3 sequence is CASSQDRVGEKLFF. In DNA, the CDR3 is TGTGCCAGCAGCCAAGACAGGGTTGGTGAAAAACTGTTTTTT.

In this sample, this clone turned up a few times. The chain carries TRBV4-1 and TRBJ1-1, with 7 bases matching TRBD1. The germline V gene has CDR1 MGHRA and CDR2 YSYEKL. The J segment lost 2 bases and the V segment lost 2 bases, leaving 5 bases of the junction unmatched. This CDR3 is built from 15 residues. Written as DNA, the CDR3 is TGCGCCAGCAGCCAAACCGGGACAGCCAACACTGAAGCTTTCTTT. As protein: CASSQTGTANTEAFF.

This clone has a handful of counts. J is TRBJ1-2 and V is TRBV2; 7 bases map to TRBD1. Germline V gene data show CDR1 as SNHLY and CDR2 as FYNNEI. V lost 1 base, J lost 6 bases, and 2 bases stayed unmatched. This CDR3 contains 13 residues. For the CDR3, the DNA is TGTGCCAGCAGTGAAGGACAGGGCGATGGCTACACCTTC. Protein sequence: CASSEGQGDGYTF.

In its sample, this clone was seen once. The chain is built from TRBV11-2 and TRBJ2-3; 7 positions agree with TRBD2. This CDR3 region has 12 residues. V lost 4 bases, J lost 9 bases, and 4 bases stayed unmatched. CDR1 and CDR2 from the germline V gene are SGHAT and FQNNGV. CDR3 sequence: CASSSQRETQYF. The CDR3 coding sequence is TGTGCCAGCAGCTCCCAGCGGGAAACGCAGTATTTT.

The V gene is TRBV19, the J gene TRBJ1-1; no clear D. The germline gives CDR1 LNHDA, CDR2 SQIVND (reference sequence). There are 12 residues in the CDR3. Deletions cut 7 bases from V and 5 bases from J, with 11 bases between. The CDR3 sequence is CASNSGRTEAFF. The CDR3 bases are TGTGCCAGTAATTCCGGCAGGACTGAAGCTTTCTTT.

The CDR3 DNA reads as TGTGCCAGCAGTAGACATAACGGTGAAGCTTTCTTT. Residues: CASSRHNGEAFF. The J gene is TRBJ1-1, the V gene TRBV6-5; no firm D call. Per the germline V gene, CDR1 is MNHEY and CDR2 is SVGAGI. CDR3 length: 12 amino acids. Deletions cut 5 bases from V and 7 bases from J, with 11 bases between.

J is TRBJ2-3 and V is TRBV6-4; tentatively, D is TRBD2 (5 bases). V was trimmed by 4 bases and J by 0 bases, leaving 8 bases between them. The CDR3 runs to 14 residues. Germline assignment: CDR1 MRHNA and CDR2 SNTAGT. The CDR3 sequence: CASSGTGSTDTQYF. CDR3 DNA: TGTGCCAGCAGTGGGACGGGGAGCACAGATACGCAGTATTTT.

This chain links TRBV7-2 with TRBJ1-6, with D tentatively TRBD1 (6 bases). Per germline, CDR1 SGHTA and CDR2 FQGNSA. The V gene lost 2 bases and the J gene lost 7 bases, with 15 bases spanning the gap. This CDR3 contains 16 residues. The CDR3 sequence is CASSLRSWDKNSPLHF. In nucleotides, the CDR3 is TGTGCCAGCAGCTTAAGGTCCTGGGACAAAAATTCACCCCTCCACTTT.

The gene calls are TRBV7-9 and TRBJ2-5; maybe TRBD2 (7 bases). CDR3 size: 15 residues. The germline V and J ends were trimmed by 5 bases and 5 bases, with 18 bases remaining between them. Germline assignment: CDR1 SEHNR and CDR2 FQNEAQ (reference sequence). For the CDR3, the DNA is TGTGCCAGCAGCCCCAACGTCGGGGGGCAGGAGACCCAGTACTTC. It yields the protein CASSPNVGGQETQYF.

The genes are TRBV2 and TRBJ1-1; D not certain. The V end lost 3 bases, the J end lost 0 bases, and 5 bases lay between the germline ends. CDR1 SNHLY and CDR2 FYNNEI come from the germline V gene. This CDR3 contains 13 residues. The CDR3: CASSEGLNTEAFF. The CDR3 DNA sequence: TGTGCCAGCAGTGAGGGCCTGAACACTGAAGCTTTCTTT.

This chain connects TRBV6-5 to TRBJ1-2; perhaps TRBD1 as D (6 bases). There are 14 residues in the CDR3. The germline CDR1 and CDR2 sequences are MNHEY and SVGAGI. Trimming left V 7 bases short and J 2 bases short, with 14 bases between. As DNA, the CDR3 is TGTGCCAGCACCCCTTCGGGGGGCAACTATGGCTACACCTTC. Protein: CASTPSGGNYGYTF.

The CDR3 DNA is TGTGCCAGCAGCTTAGCCAGGGTGGATCAGCCCCAGCATTTT. It translates to CASSLARVDQPQHF. The J gene is TRBJ1-5, the V gene TRBV7-2, with D possibly matching TRBD1 (5 bases). This CDR3 is 14 amino acids long. Germline V lookup: CDR1 SGHTA, CDR2 FQGNSA. Trimming pared 0 bases from V and 5 bases from J, leaving 8 bases between.

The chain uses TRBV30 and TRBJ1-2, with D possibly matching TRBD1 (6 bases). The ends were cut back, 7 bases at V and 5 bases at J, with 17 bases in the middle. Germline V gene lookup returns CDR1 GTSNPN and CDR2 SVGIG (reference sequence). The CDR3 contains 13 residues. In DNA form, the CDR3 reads TGTGCCTCACCTACAGGGAGTGGATATGGCTACACCTTC. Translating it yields CASPTGSGYGYTF.

CDR3 protein: CASSSYSYEQYF. In nucleotides, the CDR3 is TGTGCCAGCAGCTCCTACTCCTACGAGCAGTACTTC. The chain links TRBV7-2 to TRBJ2-7; D is undetermined. In germline, CDR1 is SGHTA, CDR2 FQGNSA. Deletions cut 4 bases from V and 0 bases from J, with 4 bases between. The CDR3 consists of 12 residues.

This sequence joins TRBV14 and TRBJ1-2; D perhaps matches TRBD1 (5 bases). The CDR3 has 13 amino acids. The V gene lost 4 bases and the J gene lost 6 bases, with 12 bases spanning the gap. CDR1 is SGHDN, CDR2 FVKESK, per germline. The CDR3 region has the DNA TGTGCCAGCAGCCTGCAGGGTGCAAATGGCTACACCTTC. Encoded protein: CASSLQGANGYTF.

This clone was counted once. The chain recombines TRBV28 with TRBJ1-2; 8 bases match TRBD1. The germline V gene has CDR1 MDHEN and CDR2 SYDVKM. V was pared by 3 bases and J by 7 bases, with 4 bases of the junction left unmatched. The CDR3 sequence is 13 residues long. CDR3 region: CASSLWTGSGYTF. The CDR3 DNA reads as TGTGCCAGCAGTTTGTGGACAGGGTCTGGCTACACCTTC.

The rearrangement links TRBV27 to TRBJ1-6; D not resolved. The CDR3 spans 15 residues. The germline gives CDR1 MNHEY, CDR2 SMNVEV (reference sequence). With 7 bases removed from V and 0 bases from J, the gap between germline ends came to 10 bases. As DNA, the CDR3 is TGTGCCAGCAAAAACAGTAACTCCTATAATTCACCCCTCCACTTT. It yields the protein CASKNSNSYNSPLHF.

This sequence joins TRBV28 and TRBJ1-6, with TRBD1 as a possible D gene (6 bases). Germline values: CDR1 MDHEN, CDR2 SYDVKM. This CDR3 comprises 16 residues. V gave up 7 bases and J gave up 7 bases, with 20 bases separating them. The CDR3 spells CASIAANRGTNSPLHF. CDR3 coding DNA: TGTGCCAGCATAGCTGCTAATAGGGGGACAAATTCACCCCTCCACTTT.